This is a list of T cell receptor beta chains from one sample in a study of shared T cell receptors in the human thymus. Only in-frame clones appear in the TCRdb table, and some are missing; sequencing was by immunoSEQ multiplex PCR. The sample comprises under 700,000 clones, around 78% of which are singletons, and about 0.012% rests with the top ten. These same records also appear under a second study, on human thymus T cells.

The material sequenced was thymocytes. All receptors come from a boy in the first two years of life with a congenital heart defect. CDR3s include the opening cysteine and the closing phenylalanine or tryptophan. The D gene is left open where the match is weak. Expanded clones are given a class, and other clones once, few, many or no size at all.

size	V	J	D	CDR3	DNA
.	TRBV5-6	TRBJ2-7	TRBD1	CASSLGAGGVYEQYF	TGTGCCAGCAGCTTGGGCGCAGGGGGCGTCTACGAGCAGTACTTC
.	TRBV15	TRBJ2-5	.	CATSRGLRSKETQYF	TGTGCCACCAGCAGAGGGTTGCGATCCAAAGAGACCCAGTACTTC
.	TRBV4-2	TRBJ2-1	TRBD2	CASSQDPPVLAGGNSYNEQFF	TGTGCCAGCAGCCAAGATCCTCCGGTACTAGCGGGAGGTAATTCCTACAATGAGCAGTTCTTC
.	TRBV6-5	TRBJ1-1	.	CASSSHMAIEAFF	TGTGCCAGCAGTTCTCATATGGCCATTGAAGCTTTCTTT
.	TRBV7-3	TRBJ2-2	.	CASGVRNTGELFF	TGTGCCAGCGGAGTAAGAAACACCGGGGAGCTGTTTTTT
once	TRBV6-5	TRBJ2-1	.	CASSYPGSGGNNEQFF	TGTGCCAGCAGTTACCCTGGCAGCGGAGGTAACAATGAGCAGTTCTTC
.	TRBV10-1	TRBJ2-5	TRBD1	CASSGLQGAKETQYF	TGCGCCAGCAGTGGTTTACAGGGGGCCAAAGAGACCCAGTACTTC
.	TRBV5-8	TRBJ1-2	TRBD1	CASSQGECYTF	TGTGCCAGCAGCCAGGGGGAGTGCTACACCTTC
.	TRBV5-1	TRBJ2-7	TRBD1	CASSFSGTGAPWPYEQYF	TGCGCCAGCAGCTTTTCCGGGACAGGGGCCCCGTGGCCCTACGAGCAGTACTTC
.	TRBV5-1	TRBJ1-3	.	CASSSFGGSSGNTIYF	TGCGCCAGCAGCTCCTTCGGGGGGAGCTCTGGAAACACCATATATTTT
.	TRBV5-8	TRBJ1-5	.	CASSSGRGGNQPQHF	TGTGCCAGCAGCTCGGGGAGGGGTGGCAATCAGCCCCAGCATTTT
once	TRBV7-3	TRBJ2-1	TRBD2	CASSLRPSGSSYNEQFF	TGTGCCAGCAGCTTACGCCCTAGCGGGAGCTCCTACAATGAGCAGTTCTTC
.	TRBV4-3	TRBJ2-7	TRBD1	CASSQGQGLAYEQYF	TGCGCCAGCAGCCAAGGACAGGGCTTGGCCTACGAGCAGTACTTC
.	TRBV7-2	TRBJ2-1	TRBD2	CASSLVREKGTSGDNEQFF	TGTGCCAGCAGCTTAGTTAGGGAAAAGGGGACTAGCGGAGACAATGAGCAGTTCTTC
.	TRBV5-1	TRBJ1-2	TRBD1	CASGTGAEGYTF	TGCGCCAGCGGAACAGGGGCAGAAGGCTACACCTTC
.	TRBV7-9	TRBJ2-7	.	CASSPGTAGGDEQYF	TGTGCCAGCAGCCCCGGGACAGCCGGCGGGGACGAGCAGTACTTC
few	TRBV30	TRBJ2-7	TRBD1	CAWSPRDRSSYEQYF	TGTGCCTGGAGCCCCCGGGACAGGAGCTCCTACGAGCAGTACTTC
.	TRBV5-4	TRBJ2-7	.	CASSFWRGRNEQYF	TGTGCCAGCAGCTTCTGGAGGGGGCGCAACGAGCAGTACTTC
few	TRBV30	TRBJ1-1	.	CAWRETANTEAFF	TGTGCCTGGAGGGAAACAGCGAACACTGAAGCTTTCTTT
.	TRBV28	TRBJ2-3	.	CASRPRVGSTDTQYF	TGTGCCAGCAGGCCCAGGGTGGGAAGCACAGATACGCAGTATTTT
.	TRBV15	TRBJ1-3	TRBD1	CATSIDRAPSGNTIYF	TGTGCCACCAGCATTGACAGGGCCCCCTCTGGAAACACCATATATTTT
.	TRBV6-6	TRBJ1-2	TRBD1	CASSPRGQVYGYTF	TGTGCCAGCAGTCCCCGCGGACAGGTGTATGGCTACACCTTC
.	TRBV28	TRBJ2-3	TRBD1	CASRTGGGTDTQYF	TGTGCCAGCAGGACAGGGGGGGGGACAGATACGCAGTATTTT
.	TRBV19	TRBJ1-5	TRBD1	CASRPRRLVRGPQPQHF	TGTGCCAGTAGGCCCAGGCGTCTTGTTAGGGGGCCTCAGCCCCAGCATTTT
.	TRBV7-9	TRBJ1-4	.	CASTSSGGANEKLFF	TGTGCCAGCACCTCATCTGGGGGGGCTAATGAAAAACTGTTTTTT
.	TRBV10-2	TRBJ2-7	TRBD1	CASFPTGTGGVSNKYEQYF	TGCGCCAGTTTCCCCACGGGGACAGGGGGCGTCTCGAATAAGTACGAGCAGTACTTC
.	TRBV6-1	TRBJ2-3	TRBD2	CASSETGGLGTQYF	TGTGCCAGCAGTGAGACGGGGGGGCTCGGTACGCAGTATTTT
.	TRBV30	TRBJ2-3	.	CAWSLADTQYF	TGTGCCTGGAGTCTAGCAGATACGCAGTATTTT
.	TRBV28	TRBJ1-1	.	CASSLGLQNTEAFF	TGTGCCAGCAGCCTAGGACTCCAGAACACTGAAGCTTTCTTT
.	TRBV7-2	TRBJ2-3	.	CASSLRRDVGGTDTQYF	TGTGCCAGCAGCTTAAGGCGGGATGTTGGGGGTACAGATACGCAGTATTTT
few	TRBV2	TRBJ1-5	TRBD1	CASSVLGTGQPQHF	TGTGCCAGCAGTGTTCTAGGGACAGGCCAGCCCCAGCATTTT
.	TRBV14	TRBJ2-3	TRBD2	CASSQRTSGSSDTQYF	TGTGCCAGCAGCCAGAGGACTAGCGGGAGCTCAGATACGCAGTATTTT
.	TRBV6-5	TRBJ2-5	TRBD2	CASGAGGLQETQYF	TGTGCCAGCGGAGCGGGAGGTCTCCAAGAGACCCAGTACTTC
.	TRBV7-9	TRBJ2-7	.	CASSSDSSYEQYF	TGTGCCAGCAGCTCCGACAGCTCCTACGAGCAGTACTTC
.	TRBV7-9	TRBJ2-7	TRBD1	CASSFAGTGGEQYF	TGTGCCAGCAGCTTTGCCGGGACAGGGGGGGAGCAGTACTTC
.	TRBV13	TRBJ2-1	TRBD2	CASSPEAGTSDNEQFF	TGTGCCAGCAGCCCAGAGGCAGGGACTAGCGACAATGAGCAGTTCTTC
.	TRBV15	TRBJ2-1	TRBD2	CATSRPTGGASGHEQFF	TGTGCCACCAGCAGACCCACGGGGGGGGCCAGCGGTCATGAGCAGTTCTTC
.	TRBV11-2	TRBJ2-7	TRBD1	CASSALRDRTFYEQYF	TGTGCCAGCAGCGCCCTCCGGGACAGGACTTTCTACGAGCAGTACTTC
.	TRBV2	TRBJ2-7	.	CASKRDTTYEQYF	TGTGCCAGCAAGAGGGATACCACCTACGAGCAGTACTTC